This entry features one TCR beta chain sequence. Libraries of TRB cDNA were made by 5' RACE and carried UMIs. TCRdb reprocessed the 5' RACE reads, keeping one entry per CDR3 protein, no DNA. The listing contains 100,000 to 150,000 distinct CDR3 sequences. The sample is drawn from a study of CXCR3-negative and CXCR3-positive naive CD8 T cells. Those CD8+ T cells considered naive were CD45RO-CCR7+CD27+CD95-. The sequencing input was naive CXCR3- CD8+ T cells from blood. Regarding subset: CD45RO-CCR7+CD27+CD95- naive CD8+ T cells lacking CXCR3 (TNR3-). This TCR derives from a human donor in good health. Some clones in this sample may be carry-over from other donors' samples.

This chain's CDR3 is CSARDRGTGELFF. The chain has TRBV29-1 and TRBJ2-2; TCRdb returns TRBD1, unconfirmable since there is no DNA. This CDR3 region has 13 residues. Germline V gene sequence: CDR1 SQVTM, CDR2 ANQGSEA.